Listed below are T cell receptor beta chains from one sample, sequenced in a study of OX40 agonist ivuxolimab in advanced cancers. Sequenced by immunoSEQ multiplex PCR; TCRdb stores in-frame clones only, minus some. The table includes 65,000 to 95,000 clones, 85% to 90% detected once. The specimen comprised CD4+ or CD8+ T cells sorted from blood, sampled in a trial of the OX40 agonist ivuxolimab. The origin of the receptors is an adult with an advanced solid tumor such as melanoma, head and neck, liver or kidney cancer. Both conserved end residues are part of each CDR3.

v_gene	CDR3aa
TRBV30	CAWSVVGPDYEQYF
TRBV2	CASGGERDTEAFF
TRBV19	CASRKTSEGYNEQFF
TRBV7-2	CASSLEAPTGRDGYTF
TRBV4-1	CASSPDRASEKLFF
TRBV4-2	CASSQLSGGTGELFF
TRBV4-1	CASSRTHEPPQHF
TRBV29-1	CSVINSGGSNQPQHF
TRBV10-2	CASRRGTSGWINEQFF
TRBV10-1	CASSEGRDPVNYGYTF
TRBV11-2	CASSLDLGDTQYF
TRBV2	CASRLDRAPAGYTF
TRBV11-2	CASSHRGGRANYGYTF
TRBV7-2	CASSLPGTNYGYTF
TRBV25-1	CASREYLSSTEAFF
TRBV19	CASGRQGVFEKLFF
TRBV5-1	CASSLTSATYNEQFF
TRBV7-3	CASSLTAGDRSTEAFF
TRBV19	CASSIDRIGAEEAFF
TRBV7-8	CASSSYRRDRNTEAFF
TRBV5-6	CASSLRIPNTEAFF
TRBV7-8	CASSYDRDTEAFF
TRBV2	CASSRTGTENEKLFF
TRBV15	CATKPGPSGELFF
TRBV7-3	CASSLGTSGQYF
TRBV15	CATSETQTRGRTYGYTF
TRBV29-1	CSVEEGPGAPGELFF
TRBV6-5	CASSFDRASNSPLHF
TRBV6-5	CASSPDSPNQPQHF
TRBV29-1	CSVGGLGAGANTEAFF
TRBV29-1	CSEERGGRADTQYF
TRBV29-1	CSVRKEADYTDTQYF
TRBV7-3	CASSFQGGYNSPLHF
TRBV29-1	CSVGAENQPQHF
TRBV5-6	CASSLNTYYGYTF
TRBV7-9	CASSSGDRSQETQYF
TRBV4-2	CASSQELSGTYEQYF
TRBV6-5	CANPAPEQYF
TRBV7-2	CASSKRDRVYYTF
TRBV6-6	CASRKRYSNQPQHF
TRBV11-1	CASSAQQTPSYEQYF
TRBV6-5	CASRADRDVDEQFF
TRBV15	CATSRGGTSNYGYTF